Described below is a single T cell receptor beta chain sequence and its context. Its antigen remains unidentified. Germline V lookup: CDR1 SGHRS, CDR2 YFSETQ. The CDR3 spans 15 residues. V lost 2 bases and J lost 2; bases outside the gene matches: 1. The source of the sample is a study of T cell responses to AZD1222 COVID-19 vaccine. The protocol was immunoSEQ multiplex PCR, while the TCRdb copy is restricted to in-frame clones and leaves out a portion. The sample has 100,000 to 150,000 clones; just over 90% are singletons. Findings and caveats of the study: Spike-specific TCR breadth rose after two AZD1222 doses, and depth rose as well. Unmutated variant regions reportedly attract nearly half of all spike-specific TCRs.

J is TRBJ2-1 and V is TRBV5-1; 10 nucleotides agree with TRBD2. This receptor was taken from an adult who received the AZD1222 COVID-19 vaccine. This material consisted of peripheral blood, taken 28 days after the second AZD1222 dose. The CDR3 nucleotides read TGCGCCAGCAGCTTCACTAGCGGGGCCTACAATGAGCAGTTCTTC. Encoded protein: CASSFTSGAYNEQFF.